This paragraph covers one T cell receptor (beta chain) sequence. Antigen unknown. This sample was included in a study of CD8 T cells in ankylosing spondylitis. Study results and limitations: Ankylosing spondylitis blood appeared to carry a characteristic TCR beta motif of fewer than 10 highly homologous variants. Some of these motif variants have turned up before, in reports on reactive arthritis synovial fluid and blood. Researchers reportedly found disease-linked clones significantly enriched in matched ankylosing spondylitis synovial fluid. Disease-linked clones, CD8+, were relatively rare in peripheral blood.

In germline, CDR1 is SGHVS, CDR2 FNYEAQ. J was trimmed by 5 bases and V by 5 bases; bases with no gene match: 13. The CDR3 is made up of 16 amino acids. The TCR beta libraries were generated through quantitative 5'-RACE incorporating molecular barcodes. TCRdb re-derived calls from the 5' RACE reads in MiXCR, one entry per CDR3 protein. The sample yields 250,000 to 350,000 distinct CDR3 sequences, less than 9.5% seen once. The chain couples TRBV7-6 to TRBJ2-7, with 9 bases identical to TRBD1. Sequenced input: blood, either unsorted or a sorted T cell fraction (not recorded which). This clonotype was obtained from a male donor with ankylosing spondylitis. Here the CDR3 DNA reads TGTGCCAGCAGCCTCACGGGGGGACAGGGTAGCAACGAGCAGTACTTC. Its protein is CASSLTGGQGSNEQYF.